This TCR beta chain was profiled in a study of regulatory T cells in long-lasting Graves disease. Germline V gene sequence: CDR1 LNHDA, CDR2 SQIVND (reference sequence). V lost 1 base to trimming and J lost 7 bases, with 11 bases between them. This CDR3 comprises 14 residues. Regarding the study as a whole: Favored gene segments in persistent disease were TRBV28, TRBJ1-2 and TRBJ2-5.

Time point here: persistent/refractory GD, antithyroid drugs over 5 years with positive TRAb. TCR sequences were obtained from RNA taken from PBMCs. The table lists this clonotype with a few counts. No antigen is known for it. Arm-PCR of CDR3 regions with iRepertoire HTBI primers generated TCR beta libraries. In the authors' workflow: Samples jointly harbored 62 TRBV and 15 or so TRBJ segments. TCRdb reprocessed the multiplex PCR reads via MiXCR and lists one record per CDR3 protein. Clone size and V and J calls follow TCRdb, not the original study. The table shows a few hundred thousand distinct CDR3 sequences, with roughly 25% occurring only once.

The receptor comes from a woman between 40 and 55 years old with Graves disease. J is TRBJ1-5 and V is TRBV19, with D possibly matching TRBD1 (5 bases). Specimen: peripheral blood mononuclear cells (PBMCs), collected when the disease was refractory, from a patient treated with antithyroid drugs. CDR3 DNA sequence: TGTGCCAGTAGTATAGTTAGGGGCGTACAGCCCCAGCATTTT. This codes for CASSIVRGVQPQHF.